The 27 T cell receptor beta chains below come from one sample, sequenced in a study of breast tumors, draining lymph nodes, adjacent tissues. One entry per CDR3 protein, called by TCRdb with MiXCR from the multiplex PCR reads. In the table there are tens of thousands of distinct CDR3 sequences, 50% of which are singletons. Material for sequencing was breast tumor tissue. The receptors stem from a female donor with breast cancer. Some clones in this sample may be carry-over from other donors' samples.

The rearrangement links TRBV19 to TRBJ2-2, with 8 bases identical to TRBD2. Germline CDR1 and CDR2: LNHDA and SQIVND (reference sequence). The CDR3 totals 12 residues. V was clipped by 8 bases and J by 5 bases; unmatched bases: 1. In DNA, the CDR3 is TGTGCCAGTGCTAGCGGGACCGGGGAGCTGTTTTTT. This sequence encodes CASASGTGELFF.

The CDR3 loop reads CASSLARASGRAREDTQYF. CDR3 sequence (DNA): TGTGCCAGCAGCTTAGCCCGGGCTAGCGGGAGGGCCCGGGAAGATACGCAGTATTTT. The chain has TRBV7-2 and TRBJ2-3, with 12 positions matching TRBD2. This CDR3 comprises 19 residues. With 0 bases clipped from V and 5 bases from J, the junction kept 12 bases outside the gene matches. Looked up from germline, CDR1 is SGHTA and CDR2 is FQGNSA.

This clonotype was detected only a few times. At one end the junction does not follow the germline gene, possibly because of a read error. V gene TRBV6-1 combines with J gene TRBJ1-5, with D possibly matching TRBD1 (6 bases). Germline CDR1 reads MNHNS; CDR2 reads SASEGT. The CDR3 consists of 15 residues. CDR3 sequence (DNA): TGCGCCAGCAGTCAAGAAGGTGGGGGGGCGCAGCCCCAGCATTTT. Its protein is CASSQEGGGAQPQHF.

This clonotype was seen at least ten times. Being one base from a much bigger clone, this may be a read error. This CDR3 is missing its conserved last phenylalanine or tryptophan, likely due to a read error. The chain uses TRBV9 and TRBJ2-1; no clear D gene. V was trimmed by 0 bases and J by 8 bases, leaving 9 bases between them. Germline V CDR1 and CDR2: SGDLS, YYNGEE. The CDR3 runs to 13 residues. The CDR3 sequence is CASSVAGKHEQFS. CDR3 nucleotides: TGTGCCAGCAGCGTAGCTGGCAAACATGAGCAGTTCTCC.

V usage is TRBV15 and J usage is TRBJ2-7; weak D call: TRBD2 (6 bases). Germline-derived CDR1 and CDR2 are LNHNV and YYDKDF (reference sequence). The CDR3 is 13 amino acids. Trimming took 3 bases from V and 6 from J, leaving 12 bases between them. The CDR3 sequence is CATSSLGGPEQYF. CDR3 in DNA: TGTGCCACCAGCAGCTTAGGAGGGCCCGAGCAGTACTTC. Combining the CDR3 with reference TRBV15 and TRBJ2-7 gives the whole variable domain DAMVIQNPRYQVTQFGKPVTLSCSQTLNHNVMYWYQQKSSQAPKLLFHYYDKDFNNEADTPDNFQSRRPNTSFCFLDIRSPGLGDTAMYLCATSSLGGPEQYFGPGTRLTVT.

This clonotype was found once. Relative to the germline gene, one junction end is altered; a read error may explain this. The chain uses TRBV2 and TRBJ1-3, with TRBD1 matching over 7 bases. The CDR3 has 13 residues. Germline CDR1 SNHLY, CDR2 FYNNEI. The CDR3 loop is CACRGDSGNTIYF. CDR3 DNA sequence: TGTGCCTGCAGGGGGGACTCTGGAAACACCATATATTTT.

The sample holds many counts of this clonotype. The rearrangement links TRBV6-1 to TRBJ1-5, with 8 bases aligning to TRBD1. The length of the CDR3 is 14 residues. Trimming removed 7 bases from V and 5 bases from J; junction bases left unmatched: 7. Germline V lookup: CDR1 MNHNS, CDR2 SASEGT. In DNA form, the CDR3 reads TGTGCCAGCAATCCAGGGGGCGGCGATCAGCCCCAGCATTTT. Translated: CASNPGGGDQPQHF.

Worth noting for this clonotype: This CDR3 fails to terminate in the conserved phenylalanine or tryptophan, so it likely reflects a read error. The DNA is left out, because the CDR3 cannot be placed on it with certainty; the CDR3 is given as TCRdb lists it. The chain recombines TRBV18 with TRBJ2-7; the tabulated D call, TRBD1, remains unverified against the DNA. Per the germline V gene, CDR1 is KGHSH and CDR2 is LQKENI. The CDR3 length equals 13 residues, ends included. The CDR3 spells CASALQGSYELYS.

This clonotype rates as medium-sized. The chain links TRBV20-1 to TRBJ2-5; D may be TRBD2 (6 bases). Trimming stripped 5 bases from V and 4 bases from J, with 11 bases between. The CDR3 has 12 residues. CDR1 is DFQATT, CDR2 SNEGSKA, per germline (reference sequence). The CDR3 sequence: CSASGTSETQYF. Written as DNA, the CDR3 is TGCAGTGCTTCCGGGACTTCAGAGACCCAGTACTTC.

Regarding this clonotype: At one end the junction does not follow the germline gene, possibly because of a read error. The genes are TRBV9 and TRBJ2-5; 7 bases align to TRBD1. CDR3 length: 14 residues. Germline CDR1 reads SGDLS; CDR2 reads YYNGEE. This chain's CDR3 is CASSVQGVQETQSF. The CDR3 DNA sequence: TGTGCCAGCAGCGTACAGGGGGTCCAAGAGACCCAGTCCTTC. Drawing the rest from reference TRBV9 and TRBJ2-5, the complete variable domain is DSGVTQTPKHLITATGQRVTLRCSPRSGDLSVYWYQQSLDQGLQFLIQYYNGEERAKGNILERFSAQQFPDLHSELNLSSLELGDSALYFCASSVQGVQETQSFGPGTRLLVL.

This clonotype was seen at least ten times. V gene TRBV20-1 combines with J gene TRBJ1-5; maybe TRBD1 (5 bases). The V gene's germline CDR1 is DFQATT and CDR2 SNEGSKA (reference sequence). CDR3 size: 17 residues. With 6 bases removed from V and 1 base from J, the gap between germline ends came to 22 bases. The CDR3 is CSAGGIPGTSSNQPQHF. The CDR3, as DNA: TGCAGTGCCGGAGGAATACCAGGGACTAGCAGCAATCAGCCCCAGCATTTT.

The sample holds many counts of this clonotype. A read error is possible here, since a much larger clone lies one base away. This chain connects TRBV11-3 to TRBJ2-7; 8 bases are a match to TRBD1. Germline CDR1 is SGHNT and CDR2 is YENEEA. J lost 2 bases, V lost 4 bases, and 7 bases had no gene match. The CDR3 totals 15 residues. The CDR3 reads CASSSGQGATYEQYF. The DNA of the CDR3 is TGTGCCAGCAGCTCAGGGCAGGGGGCGACCTACGAGCAGTACTTC.

CDR3 amino acids: CASSLRRRVQYF. In DNA, the CDR3 is TGTGCCAGCAGCTTAAGACGGCGGGTGCAGTACTTC. This chain uses TRBV11-2 with TRBJ2-7; TRBD2 might be the D (5 bases). With 2 bases removed from V and 9 bases from J, the gap between germline ends came to 11 bases. CDR1 is SGHAT and CDR2 is FQNNGV in the germline V gene. The CDR3 covers 12 residues. Complete variable domain (other parts from reference TRBV11-2 and TRBJ2-7): EAGVAQSPRYKIIEKRQSVAFWCNPISGHATLYWYQQILGQGPKLLIQFQNNGVVDDSQLPKDRFSAERLKGVDSTLKIQPAKLEDSAVYLCASSLRRRVQYFGPGTRLTVT.

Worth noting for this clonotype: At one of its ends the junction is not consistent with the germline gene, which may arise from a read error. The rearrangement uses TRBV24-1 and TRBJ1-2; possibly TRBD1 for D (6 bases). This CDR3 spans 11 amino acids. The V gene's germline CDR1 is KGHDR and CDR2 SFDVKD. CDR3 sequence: CATSQWGRYIF. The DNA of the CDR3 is TGTGCCACCAGCCAATGGGGGCGCTACATCTTC.

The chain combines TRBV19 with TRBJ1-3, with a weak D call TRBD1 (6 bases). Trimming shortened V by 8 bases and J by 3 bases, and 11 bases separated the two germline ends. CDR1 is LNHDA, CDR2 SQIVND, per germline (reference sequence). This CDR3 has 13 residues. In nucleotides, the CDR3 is TGTGCCAGTGACAGGAAAGATGGAAACACCATATATTTT. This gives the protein CASDRKDGNTIYF.

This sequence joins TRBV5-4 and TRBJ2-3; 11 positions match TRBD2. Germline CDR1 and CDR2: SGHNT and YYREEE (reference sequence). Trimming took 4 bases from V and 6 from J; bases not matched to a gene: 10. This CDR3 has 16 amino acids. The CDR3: CASSPLAGGARDTQYF. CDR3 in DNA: TGTGCCAGCAGCCCATTAGCGGGAGGGGCGAGGGATACGCAGTATTTT.

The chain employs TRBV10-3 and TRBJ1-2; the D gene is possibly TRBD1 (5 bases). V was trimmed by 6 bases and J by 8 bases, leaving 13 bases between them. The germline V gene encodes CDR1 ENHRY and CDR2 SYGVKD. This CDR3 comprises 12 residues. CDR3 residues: CAIRPPGRGYTF. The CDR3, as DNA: TGTGCCATCAGACCACCGGGACGCGGCTACACCTTC.

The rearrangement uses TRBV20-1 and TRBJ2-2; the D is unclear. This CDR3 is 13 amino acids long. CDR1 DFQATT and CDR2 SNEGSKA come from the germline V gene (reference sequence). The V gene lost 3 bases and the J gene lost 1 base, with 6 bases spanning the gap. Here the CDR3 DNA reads TGCAGTGCTAGGTTGGGGAACACCGGGGAGCTGTTTTTT. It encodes CSARLGNTGELFF.

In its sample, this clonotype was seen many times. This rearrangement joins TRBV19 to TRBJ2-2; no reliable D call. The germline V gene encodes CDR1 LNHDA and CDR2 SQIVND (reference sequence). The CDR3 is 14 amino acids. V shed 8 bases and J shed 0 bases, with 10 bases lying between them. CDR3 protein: CASRVVANTGELFF. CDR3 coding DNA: TGTGCCAGTCGGGTAGTCGCGAACACCGGGGAGCTGTTTTTT. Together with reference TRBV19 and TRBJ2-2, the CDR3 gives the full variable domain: DGGITQSPKYLFRKEGQNVTLSCEQNLNHDAMYWYRQDPGQGLRLIYYSQIVNDFQKGDIAEGYSVSREKKESFPLTVTSAQKNPTAFYLCASRVVANTGELFFGEGSRLTVL.

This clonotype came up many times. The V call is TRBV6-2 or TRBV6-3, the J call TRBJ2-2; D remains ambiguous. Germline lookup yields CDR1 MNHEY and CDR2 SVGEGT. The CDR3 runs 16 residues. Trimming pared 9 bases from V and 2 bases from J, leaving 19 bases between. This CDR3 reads CASWSVSVRNTGELFF. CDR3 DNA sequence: TGTGCCAGTTGGTCGGTCTCTGTCAGAAACACCGGGGAGCTGTTTTTT.

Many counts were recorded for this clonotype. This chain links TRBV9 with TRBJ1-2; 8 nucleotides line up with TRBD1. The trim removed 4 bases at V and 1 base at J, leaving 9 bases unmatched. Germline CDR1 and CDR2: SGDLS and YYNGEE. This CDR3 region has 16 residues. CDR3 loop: CASSLHSGGYNYGYTF. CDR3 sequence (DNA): TGTGCCAGCAGCTTACATTCAGGGGGCTATAACTATGGCTACACCTTC.

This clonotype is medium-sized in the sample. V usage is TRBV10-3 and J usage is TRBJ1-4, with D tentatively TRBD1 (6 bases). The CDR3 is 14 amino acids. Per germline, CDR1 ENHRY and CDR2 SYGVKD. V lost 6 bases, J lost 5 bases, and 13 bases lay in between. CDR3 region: CAISNREGNEKLFF. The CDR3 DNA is TGTGCCATCAGCAACAGGGAGGGAAATGAAAAACTGTTTTTT.

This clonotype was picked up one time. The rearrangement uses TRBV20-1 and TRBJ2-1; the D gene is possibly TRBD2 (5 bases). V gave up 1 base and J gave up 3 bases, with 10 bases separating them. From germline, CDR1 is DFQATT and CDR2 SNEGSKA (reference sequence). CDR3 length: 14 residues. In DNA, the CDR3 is TGCAGTGCTAGAGGGAGCGGAGACTACAATGAGCAGTTCTTC. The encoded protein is CSARGSGDYNEQFF.

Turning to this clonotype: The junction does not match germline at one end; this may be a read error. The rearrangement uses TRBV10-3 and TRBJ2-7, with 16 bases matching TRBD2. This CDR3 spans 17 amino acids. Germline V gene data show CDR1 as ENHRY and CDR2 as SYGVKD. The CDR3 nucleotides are TGTGCCAGCAGTGACTGGGGACTAGCGGGAGGGCCCTACGAGCAGTACTTC. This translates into CASSDWGLAGGPYEQYF.

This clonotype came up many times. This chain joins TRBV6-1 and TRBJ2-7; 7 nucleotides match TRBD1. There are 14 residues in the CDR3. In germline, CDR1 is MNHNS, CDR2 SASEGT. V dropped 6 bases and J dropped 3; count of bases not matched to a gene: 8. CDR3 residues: CASSAGGEGYEQYF. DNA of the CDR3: TGTGCCAGCAGCGCAGGGGGTGAAGGCTACGAGCAGTACTTC.

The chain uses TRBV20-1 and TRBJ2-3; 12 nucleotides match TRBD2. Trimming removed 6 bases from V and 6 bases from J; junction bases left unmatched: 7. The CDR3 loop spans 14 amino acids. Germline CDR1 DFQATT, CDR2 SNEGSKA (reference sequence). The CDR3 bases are TGCAGTGCCCTATCCGGGACTAGCGGGGATACGCAGTATTTT. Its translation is CSALSGTSGDTQYF.

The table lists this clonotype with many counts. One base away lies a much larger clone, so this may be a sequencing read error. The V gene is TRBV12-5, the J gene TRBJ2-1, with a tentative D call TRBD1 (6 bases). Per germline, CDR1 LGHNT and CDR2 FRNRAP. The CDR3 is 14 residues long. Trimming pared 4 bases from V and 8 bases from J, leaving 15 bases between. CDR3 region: CASGSEPRGHEQFF. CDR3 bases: TGTGCTAGTGGTTCGGAGCCCAGGGGCCATGAGCAGTTCTTC.